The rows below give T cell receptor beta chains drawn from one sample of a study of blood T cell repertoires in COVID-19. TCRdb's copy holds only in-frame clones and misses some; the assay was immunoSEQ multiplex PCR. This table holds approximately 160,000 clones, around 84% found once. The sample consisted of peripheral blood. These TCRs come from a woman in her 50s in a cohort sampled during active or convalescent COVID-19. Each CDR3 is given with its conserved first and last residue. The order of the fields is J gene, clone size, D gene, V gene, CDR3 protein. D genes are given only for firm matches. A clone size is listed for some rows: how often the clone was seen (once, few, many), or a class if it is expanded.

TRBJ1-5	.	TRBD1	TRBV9	CASSVDRTGRNQPQHF
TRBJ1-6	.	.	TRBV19	CASSVTSGGRNSPLHF
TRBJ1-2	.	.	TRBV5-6	CASSPGGRVGYTF
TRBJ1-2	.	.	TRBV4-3	CASSQDWASYGYTF
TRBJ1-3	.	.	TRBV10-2	CASRKTTGAGNTIYF
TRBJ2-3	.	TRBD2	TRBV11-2	CASSSDGGAGTDTQYF
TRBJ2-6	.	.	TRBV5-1	CASSFQGSSGANVLTF
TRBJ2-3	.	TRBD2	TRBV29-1	CSSTSGISTDTQYF
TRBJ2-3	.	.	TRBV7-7	CASSLGGPSTDTQYF
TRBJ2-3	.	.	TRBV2	CASSVQRHRDTQYF
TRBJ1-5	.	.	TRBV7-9	CASSGTDSNQPQHF
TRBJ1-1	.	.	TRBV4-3	CASSRDRGVILDTEAFF
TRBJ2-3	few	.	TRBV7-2	CASSSSYLSTDTQYF
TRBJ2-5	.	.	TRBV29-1	CSGLEQETQYF
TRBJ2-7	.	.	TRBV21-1	CASGGAEEQYF
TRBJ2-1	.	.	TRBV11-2	CASSLGLARSYNEQFF
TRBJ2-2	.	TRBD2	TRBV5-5	CASSLDPSGGAVGELFF
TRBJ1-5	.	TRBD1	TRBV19	CASSRTGKGNQPQHF
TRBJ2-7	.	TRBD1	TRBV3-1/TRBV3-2	CASSQAPDRGLYEQYF
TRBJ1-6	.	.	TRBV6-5	CASNRQAGNSPLHF